This TCR beta chain comes out of a study of response to subunit inactivated influenza vaccine. General study results and limits: The authors put forward the suggestion that each seasonal influenza vaccination may bring in only a limited number of new T cells.

The CDR3 has 11 residues. Trimming left V 8 bases short and J 6 bases short, with 7 bases between. CDR1 SGHNT and CDR2 YENEEA come from the germline V gene. TCRdb ran MiXCR on the RT-PCR reads and lists one entry per CDR3 protein. The repertoire consists of 530,000 or so distinct CDR3 sequences, with around 15% occurring once and the leading ten covering 11%. This clonotype has at least ten counts. What it binds is not known. The chain links TRBV11-3 to TRBJ2-2; a possible D gene is TRBD2 (5 bases). Sequenced material: PBMCs from blood, taken approximately 12 days after vaccination. The origin of this receptor is a man aged 45-65 years who received an inactivated influenza vaccine. CDR3 loop: CASRGPGELFF. The CDR3 DNA is TGTGCCAGCCGCGGGCCCGGGGAGCTGTTTTTT. The entire variable domain, with the rest obtained from reference TRBV11-3 and TRBJ2-2, is as follows: EAGVVQSPRYKIIEKKQPVAFWCNPISGHNTLYWYLQNLGQGPELLIRYENEEAVDDSQLPKDRFSAERLKGVDSTLKIQPAELGDSAVYLCASRGPGELFFGEGSRLTVL.